The present T cell receptor beta chain was sequenced within a study of shared T cell receptors in the human thymus. Assay: immunoSEQ multiplex PCR; the TCRdb copy retains only in-frame clones and omits some. The profile shows 550,000 to 800,000 clones, around 85% of them singletons. V lost 4 bases, J lost 1 base, and 10 bases lay in between. In germline, CDR1 is SNHLY, CDR2 FYNNEI. The CDR3 has 14 amino acids. The sample was also reused in another study, on human thymus T cells.

The V gene is TRBV2, the J gene TRBJ1-1; D not resolved. The sequenced sample consisted of thymocytes. This clonotype originated in a girl under three years old with a congenital heart defect. As DNA, the CDR3 is TGTGCCAGCAGTGTGACTGAGCCGAACACTGAAGCTTTCTTT. Translated: CASSVTEPNTEAFF.